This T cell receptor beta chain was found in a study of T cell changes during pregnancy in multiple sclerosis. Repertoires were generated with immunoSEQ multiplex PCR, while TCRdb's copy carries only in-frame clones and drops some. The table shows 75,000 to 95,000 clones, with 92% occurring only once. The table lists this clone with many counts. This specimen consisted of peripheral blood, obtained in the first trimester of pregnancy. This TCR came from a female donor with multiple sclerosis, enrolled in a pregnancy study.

The CDR3 spells CASSRLNGGDEQYF. For the CDR3, the DNA is TGTGCCAGCAGCCGATTAAATGGGGGCGACGAGCAGTACTTC. The J gene is TRBJ2-7, the V gene TRBV2; D is perhaps TRBD1 (6 bases). This CDR3 region has 14 residues. V lost 6 bases and J lost 5, with 17 bases in between. Germline V lookup: CDR1 SNHLY, CDR2 FYNNEI. Complete variable domain (other parts from reference TRBV2 and TRBJ2-7): EPEVTQTPSHQVTQMGQEVILRCVPISNHLYFYWYRQILGQKVEFLVSFYNNEISEKSEIFDDQFSVERPDGSNFTLKIRSTKLEDSAMYFCASSRLNGGDEQYFGPGTRLTVT.